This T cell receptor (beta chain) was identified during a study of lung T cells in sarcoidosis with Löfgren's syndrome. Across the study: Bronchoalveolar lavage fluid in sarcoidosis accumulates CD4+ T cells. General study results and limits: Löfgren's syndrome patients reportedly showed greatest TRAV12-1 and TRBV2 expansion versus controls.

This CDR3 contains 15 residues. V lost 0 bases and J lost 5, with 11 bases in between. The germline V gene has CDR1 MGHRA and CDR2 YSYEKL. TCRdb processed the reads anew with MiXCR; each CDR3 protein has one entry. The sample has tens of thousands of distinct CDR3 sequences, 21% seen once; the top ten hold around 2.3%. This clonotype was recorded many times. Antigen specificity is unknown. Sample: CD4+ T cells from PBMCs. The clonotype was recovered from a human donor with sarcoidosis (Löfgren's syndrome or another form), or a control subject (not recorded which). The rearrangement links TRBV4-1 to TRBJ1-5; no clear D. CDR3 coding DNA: TGCGCCAGCAGCCAAGATGGAAGGGCGGATCAGCCCCAGCATTTT. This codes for CASSQDGRADQPQHF.